This T cell receptor beta chain is drawn from a study of CD8+ T cells in alopecia areata. Study summary: Tofacitinib administration to treated patients was oral, at 5 to 10 mg twice daily. Findings and caveats of the study: Mice showed clearer TCR sharing than patients did, a gap that was possibly HLA-related. Elevated clonality characterized lesional scalp relative to normal scalp, particularly in alopecia totalis/universalis. Scalp sample data also include resident alphabeta T cells from normal skin.

Germline values: CDR1 SQVTM, CDR2 ANQGSEA. The V end was cut by 1 base, the J end by 5 bases, with 2 bases between. There are 11 residues in the CDR3. The sample holds a few counts of this clone. The antigen remains unidentified. Distinct nucleotide sequences in the sample also encode this CDR3. cDNA reverse transcribed from extracted RNA served as the sequencing template. TCRdb's copy holds only in-frame clones and misses some; the assay was immunoSEQ multiplex PCR. The table lists 150,000 to 200,000 clones, approximately 65% of them singletons. This receptor was identified in a human donor with alopecia areata. The chain uses TRBV29-1 and TRBJ2-2; no reliable D call. Sequenced material: CD8+ T cells sorted from blood, taken at week 0. CDR3 DNA: TGCAGCGTTGAAGGGACCGGGGAGCTGTTTTTT. Translating it yields CSVEGTGELFF.